The entry that follows covers one TCR beta chain sequence. Its cognate antigen is unknown. The time point here: cycle 4 day 1 (C4D1), after 6 weeks of nivolumab. Following autologous stem cell transplantation, relapse occurred in every patient, and exposure to brentuximab vedotin varied. Only in-frame clones appear in the TCRdb table, and some are missing; sequencing was by immunoSEQ multiplex PCR. The sample has over 85,000 clones; 90% are singletons. The data stem from a study of PD-1 blockade in classical Hodgkin lymphoma. The study's findings and limits: The drivers behind the repertoire differences, possibly disease activity or prior therapy, remain undefined. Reported baseline diversity: healthy donors highest, relapsed/refractory patients lowest. Prior to therapy, complete responders displayed diversity much like that of newly diagnosed patients.

Specimen: peripheral blood mononuclear cells (PBMCs), collected before the fourth cycle of nivolumab. This receptor was taken from a human donor with classical Hodgkin lymphoma.

CDR3 in amino acids: CASRGQVHWTEAFF. The CDR3 region has the DNA TGTGCCAGCAGGGGTCAGGTTCATTGGACTGAAGCTTTCTTT. This chain connects TRBV7-2 to TRBJ1-1, with D hard to call. This CDR3 is 14 amino acids long. The ends were cut back, 6 bases at V and 5 bases at J, with 16 bases in the middle. The germline V gene encodes CDR1 SGHTA and CDR2 FQGNSA.